Listed below are T cell receptor beta chains from one sample, sequenced in a study of T cell responses to AZD1222 COVID-19 vaccine. Sequencing was performed with immunoSEQ multiplex PCR; in TCRdb, only in-frame clones are kept and a portion is missing. The sample lists some 96,000 clones, 89% seen once, with 2% to 2.5% in the top ten. Sequences were derived from peripheral blood, sampled on day 0 of AZD1222 vaccination. These receptors came from an adult in good health. Each CDR3 is given with its conserved first and last residue. A D gene is named only where the DNA matches it firmly. The listing skips clone size in some rows; elsewhere it reads once, few, many or a size class.

>TRBV30|NA|TRBJ1-1|NA
CAWTGGSTEAFF
TGTGCCTGGACGGGAGGGAGCACTGAAGCTTTCTTT
>TRBV3-1/TRBV3-2|NA|TRBJ2-7|NA
CASSQDPWQGYTYERYF
TGTGCCAGCAGCCAAGATCCGTGGCAGGGTTACACCTACGAGCGGTACTTC
>TRBV9|TRBD2|TRBJ2-5|NA
CASSVAVAGGPQETQYF
TGTGCCAGCAGCGTAGCGGTAGCGGGAGGGCCTCAGGAGACCCAGTACTTC
>TRBV12-3/TRBV12-4|NA|TRBJ2-1|NA
CASSLAGAGEQFF
TGTGCCAGCAGTTTGGCTGGGGCAGGAGAGCAGTTCTTC
>TRBV5-1|NA|TRBJ2-7|NA
CASSLAGGVRVYEQYF
TGCGCCAGCAGCTTGGCCGGCGGGGTTAGGGTCTACGAGCAGTACTTC
>TRBV24-1|NA|TRBJ2-3|NA
CATSPRGAGTDTQYF
TGTGCCACCAGTCCGAGGGGGGCCGGGACAGATACGCAGTATTTT
>TRBV27|TRBD1|TRBJ1-5|NA
CASSTGESNQPQHF
TGTGCCAGTTCGACAGGGGAGAGCAATCAGCCCCAGCATTTT
>TRBV5-1|NA|TRBJ2-5|NA
CASSLQETQYF
TGCGCCAGCAGCTTACAAGAGACCCAGTACTTC
>TRBV6-5|NA|TRBJ2-7|NA
CASRQGRKYEQYF
TGTGCCAGCAGGCAAGGGAGAAAGTACGAGCAGTACTTC
>TRBV29-1|TRBD1|TRBJ1-1|NA
CSVDQGAYTEAFF
TGCAGCGTTGATCAGGGGGCGTACACTGAAGCTTTCTTT
>TRBV18|NA|TRBJ1-1|once
CASSPLMDRTDEAFF
TGTGCCAGCTCACCCTTAATGGACAGAACCGATGAAGCTTTCTTT
>TRBV6-2/TRBV6-3|TRBD1|TRBJ1-5|NA
CASSRTGLYVLGGSNQPQHF
TGTGCCAGCAGCAGGACAGGGCTTTATGTTTTAGGCGGAAGCAATCAGCCCCAGCATTTT
>TRBV7-9|NA|TRBJ2-7|once
CASSLLQDPRHEQYF
TGTGCCAGCAGCTTACTACAGGACCCTCGCCACGAGCAGTACTTC
>TRBV9|NA|TRBJ2-7|NA
CASSPTALVYEQYF
TGTGCCAGCAGCCCCACGGCGCTTGTCTACGAGCAGTACTTC
>TRBV11-2|NA|TRBJ2-7|NA
CASSLVLDNSYEQYF
TGTGCCAGCAGCTTAGTATTGGACAACTCCTACGAGCAGTACTTC
>TRBV25-1|NA|TRBJ1-3|NA
CASSGGPVSGNTIYF
TGTGCCAGCAGCGGAGGACCGGTCTCTGGAAACACCATATATTTT
>TRBV6-6|NA|TRBJ1-2|NA
CASSYSEGTNYGYTF
TGTGCCAGCAGTTACTCGGAGGGAACTAACTATGGCTACACCTTC
>TRBV2|TRBD2|TRBJ2-7|NA
CASSSGLAGPYEQYF
TGTGCCAGCAGTTCCGGACTAGCGGGACCCTACGAGCAGTACTTC
>TRBV6-5|TRBD1|TRBJ1-6|NA
CASSSTTDRDGSPLHF
TGTGCCAGCAGTTCCACAACGGACAGGGACGGTTCACCCCTCCACTTT
>TRBV9|NA|TRBJ1-1|NA
CASSPEGRGMNTEAFF
TGTGCCAGCAGCCCAGAGGGTAGGGGAATGAACACTGAAGCTTTCTTT
>TRBV29-1|NA|TRBJ2-4|once
CSVVRDPLAKNIQYF
TGCAGCGTTGTCCGGGACCCCCTAGCCAAAAACATTCAGTACTTC
>TRBV6-5|NA|TRBJ1-4|NA
CASSFRGLTNEKLFF
TGTGCCAGCAGTTTTAGGGGGTTAACTAATGAAAAACTGTTTTTT